A selection of T cell receptor beta chains follows, all from one sample in a study of shared clonotypes between healthy human individuals. Libraries were prepared by immunoSEQ multiplex PCR; TCRdb keeps only in-frame clonotypes and omits some of them. The data hold some 2.1 million clones, with about 94% observed a single time. The sample comprised naive CD8+ T cells sorted from blood. The receptors were sampled from a young man in good health. CDR3s include the opening cysteine and the closing phenylalanine or tryptophan. The order of the fields is J gene, CDR3 length, V gene, clone size, D gene, CDR3 protein, CDR3 DNA. D genes are given only for firm matches. The listing skips clone size in some rows; elsewhere it reads once, few, many or a size class.

TRBJ2-5,14,TRBV27,-,-,CASSQRQGYETQYF,TGTGCCAGCAGTCAACGTCAGGGATATGAGACCCAGTACTTC
TRBJ1-1,14,TRBV27,-,TRBD1,CASSVTGGNTEAFF,TGTGCCAGCAGTGTTACAGGGGGGAACACTGAAGCTTTCTTT
TRBJ1-6,16,TRBV27,-,TRBD1,CASHAAPTGGDSPLHF,TGTGCCAGCCACGCCGCACCGACAGGGGGAGATTCACCCCTCCACTTT
TRBJ2-1,14,TRBV9,-,-,CASSGRDNDNEQFF,TGTGCCAGCAGCGGCCGGGACAACGACAATGAGCAGTTCTTC
TRBJ2-1,16,TRBV7-9,-,TRBD2,CASSASWGLVEHEQFF,TGTGCCAGCAGCGCCTCCTGGGGACTAGTTGAACATGAGCAGTTCTTC
TRBJ2-7,12,TRBV7-9,once,-,CASSLQGDEQYF,TGTGCCAGCAGCCTGCAGGGAGACGAGCAGTACTTC
TRBJ2-1,12,TRBV4-1,-,-,CASSQDLNEQFF,TGCGCCAGCAGCCAAGATCTGAATGAGCAGTTCTTC
TRBJ1-1,16,TRBV6-5,once,TRBD1,CASSYSYWDRNTEAFF,TGTGCCAGCAGTTACTCATATTGGGACAGGAACACTGAAGCTTTCTTT
TRBJ2-1,14,TRBV15,-,-,CATSRDRGRNEQFF,TGTGCCACCAGCAGAGATCGGGGGAGGAATGAGCAGTTCTTC
TRBJ2-5,14,TRBV2,-,-,CASRDRVAWETQYF,TGTGCCAGCAGGGATCGGGTAGCGTGGGAGACCCAGTACTTC
TRBJ1-6,16,TRBV14,-,-,CASRVGGLSYNSPLHF,TGTGCCAGCAGGGTAGGGGGGCTATCCTATAATTCACCCCTCCACTTT
TRBJ2-1,14,TRBV11-2,-,-,CASSLAYPGDEQFF,TGTGCCAGCAGCTTAGCCTACCCGGGGGATGAGCAGTTCTTC
TRBJ2-7,17,TRBV6-1,-,-,CASSEAVMDGKPYEQYF,TGTGCCAGCAGTGAAGCCGTGATGGACGGGAAACCCTACGAGCAGTACTTC
TRBJ2-7,19,TRBV2,-,-,CASSPLWTLGGEQTYEQYF,TGTGCCAGCTCCCCCCTTTGGACACTGGGGGGCGAACAGACCTACGAGCAGTACTTC
TRBJ2-4,16,TRBV5-4,-,-,CASSRRVLGAKNIQYF,TGTGCCAGCAGCCGGCGGGTTTTAGGGGCCAAAAACATTCAGTACTTC
TRBJ2-1,15,TRBV6-5,-,TRBD2,CASSYLAGGDNEQFF,TGTGCCAGCAGTTACTTGGCGGGGGGGGACAATGAGCAGTTCTTC
TRBJ2-7,15,TRBV13,-,-,CASSQESSASYEQYF,TGTGCCAGCAGCCAGGAAAGTAGCGCGTCCTACGAGCAGTACTTC
TRBJ2-1,16,TRBV4-3,-,-,CASSPSTEGIHNEQFF,TGCGCCAGCAGCCCAAGCACCGAGGGGATTCACAATGAGCAGTTCTTC
TRBJ1-4,15,TRBV7-9,-,-,CASSPEPLPDDKLFF,TGTGCCAGCAGCCCAGAGCCGCTTCCTGACGACAAACTGTTTTTT
TRBJ1-1,17,TRBV5-1,-,-,CASSLLGQLTMNTEAFF,TGCGCCAGCAGCTTGTTAGGCCAATTAACCATGAACACTGAAGCTTTCTTT
TRBJ2-7,13,TRBV7-9,-,TRBD1,CASSGDRASEQYF,TGTGCCAGCTCCGGGGACAGGGCTAGCGAGCAGTACTTC
TRBJ2-7,12,TRBV19,-,-,CASSVPGSEQYF,TGTGCCAGTAGTGTCCCAGGAAGCGAGCAGTACTTC
TRBJ2-1,17,TRBV7-9,-,-,CASSSQGIGGPTGEQFF,TGTGCCAGCAGCTCACAGGGCATAGGAGGACCTACGGGTGAGCAGTTCTTC
TRBJ2-2,15,TRBV27,-,-,CASSYTPENTGELFF,TGTGCCAGCAGTTATACCCCAGAGAACACCGGGGAGCTGTTTTTT
TRBJ2-1,14,TRBV30,-,TRBD2,CACLGTSGYNEQFF,TGTGCCTGCCTCGGGACTAGCGGCTACAATGAGCAGTTCTTC
TRBJ2-7,13,TRBV27,-,TRBD2,CASSFGGAGEQYF,TGTGCCAGCAGTTTCGGGGGGGCCGGGGAGCAGTACTTC
TRBJ2-1,16,TRBV29-1,-,-,CSVEYGDVSSYNEQFF,TGCAGCGTTGAATACGGGGACGTTAGCTCCTACAATGAGCAGTTCTTC
TRBJ2-7,15,TRBV28,-,TRBD1,CASNAWTGMTYEQYF,TGTGCCAGCAACGCGTGGACAGGGATGACCTACGAGCAGTACTTC
TRBJ2-7,13,TRBV18,-,-,CASSDGPAYEQYF,TGTGCCAGCTCCGATGGTCCCGCCTACGAGCAGTACTTC
TRBJ2-3,19,TRBV4-3,-,TRBD2,CASSQVITSGSGPTDTQYF,TGCGCCAGCAGCCAAGTGATTACTAGCGGGAGCGGCCCCACAGATACGCAGTATTTT
TRBJ2-2,13,TRBV13,-,TRBD2,CASSWTSYGELFF,TGTGCCAGCAGCTGGACTAGCTACGGGGAGCTGTTTTTT
TRBJ2-7,15,TRBV4-2,once,TRBD2,CASSYAGTSGYEQYF,TGTGCCAGCAGCTACGCCGGGACTAGCGGCTACGAGCAGTACTTC
TRBJ2-6,14,TRBV27,-,-,CASKGGTGANVLTF,TGTGCCAGCAAGGGTGGGACAGGGGCCAACGTCCTGACTTTC
TRBJ2-4,12,TRBV30,-,-,CAWRTAANIQYF,TGTGCCTGGCGGACTGCCGCAAACATTCAGTACTTC
TRBJ1-2,14,TRBV27,-,-,CASSPTGTSAGYTF,TGTGCCAGCAGTCCAACCGGGACCAGTGCTGGCTACACCTTC
TRBJ2-7,15,TRBV28,once,TRBD2,CASSFHPGGQYEQYF,TGTGCCAGCAGTTTCCACCCGGGGGGGCAATACGAGCAGTACTTC
TRBJ2-7,15,TRBV7-9,-,TRBD1,CASSPWDRDSYEQYF,TGTGCCAGCAGCCCTTGGGACAGGGACTCCTACGAGCAGTACTTC
TRBJ2-7,13,TRBV27,-,-,CASSLQLSYEQYF,TGTGCCAGCAGTCTACAGTTGAGCTACGAGCAGTACTTC
TRBJ1-6,15,TRBV12-5,once,-,CASGIVPGPEVPLHF,TGTGCTAGTGGGATAGTCCCCGGGCCTGAGGTACCCCTCCACTTT
TRBJ2-7,13,TRBV4-1,-,TRBD1,CASSEGTGGEQYF,TGCGCCAGCAGCGAGGGGACAGGGGGCGAGCAGTACTTC
TRBJ2-1,14,TRBV5-5,-,TRBD2,CASRLAASYNEQFF,TGTGCCAGCAGGCTAGCGGCCTCCTACAATGAGCAGTTCTTC
TRBJ2-7,14,TRBV27,-,TRBD2,CASSSSSGTYEQYF,TGTGCCAGCAGTTCATCTAGCGGAACCTACGAGCAGTACTTC
TRBJ1-2,13,TRBV6-5,-,-,CASSSEGSGGYTF,TGTGCCAGCAGTTCGGAGGGCAGTGGGGGCTACACCTTC
TRBJ1-5,15,TRBV10-3,-,-,CAISEYGPINQPQHF,TGTGCCATCAGTGAATATGGGCCCATCAATCAGCCCCAGCATTTT
TRBJ1-1,15,TRBV9,-,-,CASSLVSAQDTEAFF,TGTGCCAGCAGCTTGGTTTCGGCTCAGGACACTGAAGCTTTCTTT
TRBJ1-6,14,TRBV6-5,once,-,CASSEGNRDSPLHF,TGTGCCAGCAGTGAGGGTAACAGGGATTCACCCCTCCACTTT
TRBJ2-1,16,TRBV27,-,TRBD2,CASSSETSGNHNEQFF,TGTGCCAGCAGTTCAGAGACTAGCGGGAACCACAATGAGCAGTTCTTC
TRBJ2-3,16,TRBV7-6,-,TRBD2,CASSPLTSSSTDTQYF,TGTGCCAGCAGCCCGTTGACTAGCTCTAGCACAGATACGCAGTATTTT
TRBJ1-1,15,TRBV19,-,-,CASSIGAYGNTEAFF,TGTGCCAGTAGTATAGGCGCGTATGGAAACACTGAAGCTTTCTTT
TRBJ1-5,14,TRBV19,few,-,CASSMVQGNQPQHF,TGTGCCAGTTCTATGGTACAGGGCAATCAGCCCCAGCATTTT
TRBJ2-2,15,TRBV9,-,-,CASSVVSGNTGELFF,TGTGCCAGCAGCGTAGTTAGTGGGAACACCGGGGAGCTGTTTTTT
TRBJ2-3,18,TRBV13,-,-,CASSPPAPRGYEADTQYF,TGTGCCAGCAGCCCTCCGGCCCCGAGGGGATATGAAGCAGATACGCAGTATTTT
TRBJ2-7,16,TRBV5-8,-,-,CASRVAQASEFYEQYF,TGTGCCAGCAGGGTGGCGCAGGCTAGCGAGTTCTACGAGCAGTACTTC